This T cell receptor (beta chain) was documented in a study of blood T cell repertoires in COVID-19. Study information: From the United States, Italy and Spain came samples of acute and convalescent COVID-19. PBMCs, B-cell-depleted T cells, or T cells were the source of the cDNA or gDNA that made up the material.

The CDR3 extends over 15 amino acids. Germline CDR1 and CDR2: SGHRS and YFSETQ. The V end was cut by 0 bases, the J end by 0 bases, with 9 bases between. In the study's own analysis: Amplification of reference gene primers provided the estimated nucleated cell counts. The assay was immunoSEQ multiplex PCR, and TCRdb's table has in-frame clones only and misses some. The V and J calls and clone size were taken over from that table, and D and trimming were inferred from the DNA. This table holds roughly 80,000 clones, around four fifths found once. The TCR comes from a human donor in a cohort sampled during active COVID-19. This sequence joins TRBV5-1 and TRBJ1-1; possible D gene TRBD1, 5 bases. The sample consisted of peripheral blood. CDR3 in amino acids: CASSLERGLNTEAFF. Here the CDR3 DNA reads TGCGCCAGCAGCTTGGAAAGGGGATTGAACACTGAAGCTTTCTTT.